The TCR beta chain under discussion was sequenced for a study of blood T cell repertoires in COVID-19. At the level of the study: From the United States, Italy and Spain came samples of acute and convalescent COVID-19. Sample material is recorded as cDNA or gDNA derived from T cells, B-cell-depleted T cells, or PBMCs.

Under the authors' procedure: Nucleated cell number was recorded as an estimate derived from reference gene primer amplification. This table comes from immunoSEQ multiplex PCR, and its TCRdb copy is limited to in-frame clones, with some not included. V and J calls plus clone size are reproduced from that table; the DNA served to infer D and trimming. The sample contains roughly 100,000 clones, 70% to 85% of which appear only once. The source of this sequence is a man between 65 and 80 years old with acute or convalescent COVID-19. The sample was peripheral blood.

The CDR3 spells CASSLAQVGTEAFF. CDR3 nucleotide sequence: TGCGCCAGCAGCTTGGCGCAGGTAGGCACTGAAGCTTTCTTT. The V gene is TRBV5-1, the J gene TRBJ1-1; D is undetermined. The CDR3 is 14 amino acids. Trimming removed 0 bases at V and 4 bases at J, with 10 bases between. In germline, CDR1 is SGHRS, CDR2 YFSETQ.